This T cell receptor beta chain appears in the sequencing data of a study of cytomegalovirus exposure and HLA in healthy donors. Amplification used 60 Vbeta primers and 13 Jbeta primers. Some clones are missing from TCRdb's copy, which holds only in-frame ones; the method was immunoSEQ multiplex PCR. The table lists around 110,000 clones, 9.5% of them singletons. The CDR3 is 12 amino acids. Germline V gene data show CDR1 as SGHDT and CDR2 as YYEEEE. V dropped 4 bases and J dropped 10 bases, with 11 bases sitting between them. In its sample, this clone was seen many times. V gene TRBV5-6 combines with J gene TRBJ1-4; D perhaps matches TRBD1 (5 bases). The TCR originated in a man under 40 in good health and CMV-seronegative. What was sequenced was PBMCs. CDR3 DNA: TGTGCCAGCAGCACCCTCGGGGGAAAACTGTTTTTT. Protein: CASSTLGGKLFF.